A single sample gave rise to the 4 T cell receptor beta chains below, sequenced in a study of T cell repertoires in aging, cancer and after chemotherapy. TCR beta rearrangements were amplified from peripheral blood genomic DNA. Multiplex touch-down PCR with TRB-A/B primers amplified rearranged V-D-J TRB sequences. One entry per CDR3 protein, called by TCRdb with MiXCR from the multiplex PCR reads. The data contain about 17,000 distinct CDR3 sequences, over 45% of them seen just once; the ten biggest clones take up under 12%. The sequenced material came from blood. The receptors here all came from a human donor in good health.

The chain is built from TRBV27 and TRBJ2-7; D may be TRBD1 (5 bases). This CDR3 region has 12 residues. CDR1 and CDR2 from the germline V gene are MNHEY and SMNVEV (reference sequence). Trimming left V 5 bases short and J 2 bases short, with 7 bases between. The CDR3 region is CASSPRAYEQYF. CDR3 nucleotide sequence: TGTGCCAGCAGTCCCAGGGCCTACGAGCAGTACTTC.

The CDR3 sequence is CASSMGQGAVQPQHF. CDR3 in DNA: TGTGCCAGTAGTATGGGACAGGGGGCTGTACAGCCCCAGCATTTT. The genes are TRBV19 and TRBJ1-5; 12 nucleotides agree with TRBD1. The germline CDR1 and CDR2 sequences are LNHDA and SQIVND (reference sequence). This CDR3 region has 15 residues. V shed 3 bases and J 7 bases; nucleotides not matched to a gene: 4.

This clonotype was detected a few times. The V and J genes are TRBV27 and TRBJ2-3, with TRBD1 matching over 9 bases. Per the germline V gene, CDR1 is MNHEY and CDR2 is SMNVEV (reference sequence). The CDR3 is 16 residues long. Trimming cost V 2 bases and J 9 bases; bases outside gene matches: 12. The CDR3 protein is CASSLTPGQGLGTQYF. DNA for the CDR3: TGTGCCAGCAGTTTAACCCCGGGACAGGGACTTGGCACGCAGTATTTT.

The sample holds a few counts of this clonotype. The chain links TRBV19 to TRBJ2-3, with TRBD1 matching 7 bases. Trimming at V came to 4 bases and at J to 1 base, leaving 11 bases not matched to a gene. The CDR3 spans 17 residues. Germline values: CDR1 LNHDA, CDR2 SQIVND (reference sequence). Here the CDR3 DNA reads TGTGCCAGTAGTACGGGACAGAGTTTATTACGCACAGATACGCAGTATTTT. Translation: CASSTGQSLLRTDTQYF.